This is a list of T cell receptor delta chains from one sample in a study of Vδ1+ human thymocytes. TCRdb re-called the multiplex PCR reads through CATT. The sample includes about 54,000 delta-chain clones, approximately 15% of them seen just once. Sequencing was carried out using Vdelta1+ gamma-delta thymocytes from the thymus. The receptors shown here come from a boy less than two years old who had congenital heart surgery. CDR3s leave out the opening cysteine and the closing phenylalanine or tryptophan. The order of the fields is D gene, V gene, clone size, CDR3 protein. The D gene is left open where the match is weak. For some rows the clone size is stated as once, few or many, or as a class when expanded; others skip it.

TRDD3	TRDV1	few	ALGYIGDTSNTDKLI
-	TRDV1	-	ALGPRLGLRTYTDKLI
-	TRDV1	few	ALGGPSYLLGDHTDKLI
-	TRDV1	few	ALGELGIEYTDKLI
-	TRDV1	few	ALGHPKAPSATDPTAPWGFTDKLI
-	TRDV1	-	ALGGRLETDTLTLIADKLI
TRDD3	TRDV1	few	ALGEVVGDTFTDKLI
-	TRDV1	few	ALGEARYGLI
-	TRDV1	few	ALGELISGTGDKLI
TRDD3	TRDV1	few	ALGELPILGDTRGFVCDKLI
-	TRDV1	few	ALGERIVSRTYTDKLI
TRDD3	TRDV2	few	ACGWGIHYTDKLI
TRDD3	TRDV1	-	ALGPRLPSIWGTLSYTDKLI
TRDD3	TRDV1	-	ALGENGGDTDKLI
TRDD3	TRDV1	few	ALGAPLGDTPADKLI
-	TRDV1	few	ALGGEECCESPYEGALTAQLF
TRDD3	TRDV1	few	ALGGQECPGILGDTTGDKLI
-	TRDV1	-	ALGDHQGSGGCVPYTDKLI
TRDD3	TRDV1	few	ALGENYEWGTPDKLI
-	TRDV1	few	ALGGFTPTGVCPTTDKLI
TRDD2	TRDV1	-	ALGERSVPTSWGLNTDKLI
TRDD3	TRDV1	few	ALGEHSFTGGYMLI
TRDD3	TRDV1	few	ALGERDLRGDTVPDKLI
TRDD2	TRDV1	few	ALGSGPSYAELGYPLI
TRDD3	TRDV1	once	AVGEYWGIREDTDKLI
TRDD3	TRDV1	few	ALGELRVHSTKLSTGGPYTDKLI
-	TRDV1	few	ALGDTLGSPYTDKLI
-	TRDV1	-	ALGEFQRLPVVGLI